The source of this TCR beta chain is a study of T-cell reconstitution after alpha-beta-depleted transplantation in children. In this sample, this clonotype turned up a few times. Its cognate antigen is unknown. For TCRbeta, the library was prepared with unique molecular identifiers. One entry per CDR3 protein results from TCRdb running MiXCR on the PCR reads. The profile covers 800,000 to 1,000,000 distinct CDR3 sequences, with about 29% appearing a single time and roughly 28% taken by the ten largest. Germline V gene lookup returns CDR1 SGHTA and CDR2 FQGTGA. This CDR3 has 18 amino acids. The V end was cut by 5 bases, the J end by 0 bases, with 17 bases between. Study-wide results and caveats: Newly produced T cells mostly provided counts and TCRbeta diversity after one year, as hyperexpanded clones declined. Where some patients showed high TCRbeta diversity at day 60, it came from recipient T cells and thymic progenitors that had survived. About two months after transplant, alpha-beta T cells reportedly came from several hundred expanded graft clones.

This chain uses TRBV7-3 with TRBJ2-6; D not resolved. Sequenced here: PBMCs, mostly from graft donor cells, sampled 360 days after TCRalphabeta/CD19-depleted stem cell transplant. The clonotype originates from a boy in the first two years of life who had a stem cell transplant for SCID, so the T cells may come from the graft donor. The CDR3 nucleotides are TGTGCCAGCAGCCAGTTTCATTGGGCGAGCTCTGGGGCCAACGTCCTGACTTTC. Translating gives CASSQFHWASSGANVLTF.